These T cell receptor beta chains were read from a single sample in a study. Via MiXCR, TCRdb re-called the RT-PCR reads, giving one row per CDR3 protein. This table holds about 700,000 distinct CDR3 sequences, approximately 15% found once. Sequencing was carried out using memory CD4+ T cells from blood. Source of these receptors: a female donor in good health, serving as a healthy control. Both conserved end residues are part of each CDR3. Fields, in order: CDR3 DNA, CDR3 protein, clone size, D gene, V gene, J gene. D genes are given only for firm matches. Only some rows state a clone size, as once, few, many or a class for expanded clones.

DNA: TGCGCCAGCAGCTTTGGGACTAGCGCCTCCTACAATGAGCAGTTCTTC
CDR3: CASSFGTSASYNEQFF
size: -
D: TRBD2
V: TRBV5-1
J: TRBJ2-1

DNA: TGTGCCACCAGGGGGGGCGCAAACACCGGGGAGCTGTTTTTT
CDR3: CATRGGANTGELFF
size: -
D: -
V: TRBV6-6
J: TRBJ2-2

DNA: TGCGCCAGCAGCTTGGAGGCCATTTCGGATACTGAAGCTTTCTTT
CDR3: CASSLEAISDTEAFF
size: -
D: -
V: TRBV5-1
J: TRBJ1-1

DNA: TGTGCCTGGAGTCCGCCATCGTCCGGGGAGACCCAGTACTTC
CDR3: CAWSPPSSGETQYF
size: few
D: -
V: TRBV30
J: TRBJ2-5

DNA: TGTGCCATCAGTGAGTCCCTAGGGGGGGTGAACACTGAAGCTTTCTTT
CDR3: CAISESLGGVNTEAFF
size: -
D: -
V: TRBV10-3
J: TRBJ1-1

DNA: TGTGCCAGCAAAGGGACAGGGGTCAACGAGCAGTACTTC
CDR3: CASKGTGVNEQYF
size: many
D: TRBD1
V: TRBV6-5
J: TRBJ2-7

DNA: TGTGCCAGTAGTATAATGGGCTCGGCTTATGGCTACACCTTC
CDR3: CASSIMGSAYGYTF
size: few
D: -
V: TRBV19
J: TRBJ1-2

DNA: TGTGCCAGCAGCCGTGATGGTACGCAGTATTTT
CDR3: CASSRDGTQYF
size: many
D: -
V: TRBV3-1
J: TRBJ2-3

DNA: TGTGCCACCAGCAGAGATATCACTGCTCCTGATATGAGCTCCTACGAGCAGTACTTC
CDR3: CATSRDITAPDMSSYEQYF
size: -
D: -
V: TRBV15
J: TRBJ2-7

DNA: TGCAGCGTTGCACTAGCGGGAGTTAGCACAGATACGCAGTATTTT
CDR3: CSVALAGVSTDTQYF
size: many
D: TRBD2
V: TRBV29-1
J: TRBJ2-3

DNA: TGTGCCAGCAGGCCGGACTACTTCGAGACCCAGTACTTC
CDR3: CASRPDYFETQYF
size: many
D: -
V: TRBV12-3/TRBV12-4
J: TRBJ2-5

DNA: TGCAGCGTTGAATCCCCGGCAGGATACTACACCTTC
CDR3: CSVESPAGYYTF
size: -
D: -
V: TRBV29-1
J: TRBJ1-2

DNA: TGTGCCAGCTCACGACAGGGGGCGAATGAGCAGTTCTTC
CDR3: CASSRQGANEQFF
size: -
D: TRBD1
V: TRBV18
J: TRBJ2-1

DNA: TGTGCCGCGGCGAGGGGGGACACAGATACGCAGTATTTT
CDR3: CAAARGDTDTQYF
size: few
D: -
V: TRBV24-1
J: TRBJ2-3

DNA: TGTGCCAGCAGTTCCCAGGGGCGGACTAGCGGGGAGCAGTACTTC
CDR3: CASSSQGRTSGEQYF
size: many
D: TRBD2
V: TRBV6-5
J: TRBJ2-7

DNA: TGCAGCGCGGGTGACCCAGCTAACTATGGCTACACCTTC
CDR3: CSAGDPANYGYTF
size: many
D: -
V: TRBV29-1
J: TRBJ1-2

DNA: TGTGCCAGCAGTGGAGCGGGACTAGCGGGAGAGTCTGAGCAGTTCTTC
CDR3: CASSGAGLAGESEQFF
size: -
D: TRBD2
V: TRBV6-1
J: TRBJ2-1

DNA: TGCGCCAGCAGCTTGGCCAGGACTGCGCAGTTCTTC
CDR3: CASSLARTAQFF
size: many
D: -
V: TRBV5-1
J: TRBJ2-1

DNA: TGCGCCAGCAGCGGTTCGGACAGTGGCGGATCCTACGAGCAGTACTTC
CDR3: CASSGSDSGGSYEQYF
size: few
D: -
V: TRBV5-1
J: TRBJ2-7

DNA: TGTGCCAGCAGGCCGGGACAGGGGGTACAGCCCCAGCATTTT
CDR3: CASRPGQGVQPQHF
size: many
D: TRBD1
V: TRBV12-3/TRBV12-4
J: TRBJ1-5

DNA: TGTGCCAGCAGCTTAGCCCCCCCGTCAACTAATGAAAAACTGTTTTTT
CDR3: CASSLAPPSTNEKLFF
size: few
D: -
V: TRBV7-9
J: TRBJ1-4

DNA: TGTGCCTGGAGTTCGGGTAGCGGGAGCACAGATACGCAGTATTTT
CDR3: CAWSSGSGSTDTQYF
size: -
D: TRBD2
V: TRBV30
J: TRBJ2-3

DNA: TGTGCCAGCTCACAAAATCCAGGGGGTAACAATCAGCCCCAGCATTTT
CDR3: CASSQNPGGNNQPQHF
size: few
D: TRBD1
V: TRBV18
J: TRBJ1-5

DNA: TGTGCCAGCTCCCAAGTGGCCACGAACACCGGGGAGCTGTTTTTT
CDR3: CASSQVATNTGELFF
size: many
D: -
V: TRBV9
J: TRBJ2-2

DNA: TGTGCCAGCAGTGAACTGAGGGGAAGGACAGATACGCAGTATTTT
CDR3: CASSELRGRTDTQYF
size: -
D: -
V: TRBV6-1
J: TRBJ2-3

DNA: TGCGCCAGCAGCCCCGGACAGGGAATGGCTGAAGCTTTCTTT
CDR3: CASSPGQGMAEAFF
size: -
D: TRBD1
V: TRBV5-1
J: TRBJ1-1

DNA: TGTGCCAGCAGCTTAGCTGGCGCTGAAAAACTGTTTTTT
CDR3: CASSLAGAEKLFF
size: -
D: -
V: TRBV7-9
J: TRBJ1-4

DNA: TGTGCCAGCAGTTACTCTATTCGAACCAGAGGCTACACCTTC
CDR3: CASSYSIRTRGYTF
size: many
D: -
V: TRBV6-5
J: TRBJ1-2

DNA: TGCAGTGCTAGAGCCGGGACAGGGGATTCAGGTGGCTACACCTTC
CDR3: CSARAGTGDSGGYTF
size: many
D: TRBD1
V: TRBV20-1
J: TRBJ1-2